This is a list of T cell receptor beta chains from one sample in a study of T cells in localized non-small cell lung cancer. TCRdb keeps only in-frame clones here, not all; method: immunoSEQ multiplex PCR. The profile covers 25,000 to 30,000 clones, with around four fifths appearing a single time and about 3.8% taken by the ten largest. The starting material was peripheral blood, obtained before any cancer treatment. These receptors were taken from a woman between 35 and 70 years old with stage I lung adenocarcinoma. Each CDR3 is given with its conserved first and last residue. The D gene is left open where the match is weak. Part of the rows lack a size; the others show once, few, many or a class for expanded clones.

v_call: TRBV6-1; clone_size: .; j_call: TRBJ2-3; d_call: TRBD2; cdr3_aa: CASSLRGGTDTQYF; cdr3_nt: TGTGCCAGCTCGTTGCGGGGGGGCACAGATACGCAGTATTTT
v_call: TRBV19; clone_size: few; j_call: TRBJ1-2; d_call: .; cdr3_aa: CASSTSRANYGYTF; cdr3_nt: TGTGCCAGTAGTACGAGTCGGGCAAACTATGGCTACACCTTC
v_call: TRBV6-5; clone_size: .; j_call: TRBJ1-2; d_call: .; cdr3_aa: CASSSPGSTNWGYTF; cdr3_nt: TGTGCCAGCAGCAGCCCTGGATCCACCAATTGGGGCTACACCTTC
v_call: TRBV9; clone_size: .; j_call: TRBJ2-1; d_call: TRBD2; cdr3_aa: CASSDRTSGYNEQFF; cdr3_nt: TGTGCCAGCAGCGACAGGACTAGCGGTTACAATGAGCAGTTCTTC
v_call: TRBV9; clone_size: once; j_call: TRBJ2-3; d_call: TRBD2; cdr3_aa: CASSVAGGGYADTQYF; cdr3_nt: TGTGCCAGCAGCGTAGCGGGGGGTGGGTATGCAGATACGCAGTATTTT
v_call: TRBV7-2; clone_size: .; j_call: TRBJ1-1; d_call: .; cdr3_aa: CASSLTRGTEAFF; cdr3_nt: TGTGCCAGCAGCTTAACCCGAGGGACTGAAGCTTTCTTT
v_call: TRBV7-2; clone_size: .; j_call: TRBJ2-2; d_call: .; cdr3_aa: CASSPYQATGELFF; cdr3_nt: TGTGCCAGCAGCCCCTACCAGGCCACCGGGGAGCTGTTTTTT
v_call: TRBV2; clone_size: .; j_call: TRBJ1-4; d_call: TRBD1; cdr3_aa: CASSGSGTGRKLFF; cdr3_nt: TGTGCCAGCAGTGGATCGGGGACAGGGAGAAAACTGTTTTTT
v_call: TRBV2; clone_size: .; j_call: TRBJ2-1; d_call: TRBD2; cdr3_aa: CAILAGGPYNEQFF; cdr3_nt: TGTGCCATTTTAGCGGGGGGGCCCTACAATGAGCAGTTCTTC
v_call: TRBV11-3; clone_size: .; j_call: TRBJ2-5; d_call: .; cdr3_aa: CASSPPGGGGWQETQYF; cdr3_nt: TGTGCCAGCAGCCCCCCGGGGGGAGGGGGCTGGCAAGAGACCCAGTACTTC
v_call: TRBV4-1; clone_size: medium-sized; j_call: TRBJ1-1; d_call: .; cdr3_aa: CASSQEGGAEPKAFF; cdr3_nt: TGCGCCAGCAGCCAAGAAGGCGGGGCGGAACCTAAAGCTTTCTTT
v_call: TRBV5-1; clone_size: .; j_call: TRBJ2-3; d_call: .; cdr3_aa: CASSLADISTDTQYF; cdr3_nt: TGCGCCAGCAGCTTGGCGGACATCAGCACAGATACGCAGTATTTT
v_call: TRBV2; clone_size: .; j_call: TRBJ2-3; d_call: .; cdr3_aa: CASSGPTPDTQYF; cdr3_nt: TGTGCCAGCAGTGGGCCCACGCCAGATACGCAGTATTTT
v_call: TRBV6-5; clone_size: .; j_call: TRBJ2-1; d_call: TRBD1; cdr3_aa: CASTGGASNEQFF; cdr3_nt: TGTGCCAGTACAGGGGGCGCCTCCAATGAGCAGTTCTTC
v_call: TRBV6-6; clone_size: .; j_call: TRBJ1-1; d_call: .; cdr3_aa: CASSYSPGQNTEAFF; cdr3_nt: TGTGCCAGCAGTTATTCGCCCGGACAGAACACTGAAGCTTTCTTT
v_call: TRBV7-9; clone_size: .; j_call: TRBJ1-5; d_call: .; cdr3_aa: CASSPQGSNQPQHF; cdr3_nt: TGTGCCAGCAGCCCCCAGGGTTCCAATCAGCCCCAGCATTTT
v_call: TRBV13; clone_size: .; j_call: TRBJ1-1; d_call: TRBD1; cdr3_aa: CASSLSGTGGRGAFF; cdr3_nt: TGTGCCAGCAGCCTATCCGGGACAGGGGGCAGAGGAGCTTTCTTT
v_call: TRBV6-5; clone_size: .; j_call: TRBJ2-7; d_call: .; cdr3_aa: CAAGTSSYEQYF; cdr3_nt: TGTGCAGCAGGGACGAGCTCCTACGAGCAGTACTTC
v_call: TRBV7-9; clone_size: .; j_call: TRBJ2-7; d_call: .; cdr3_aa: CASRASSYEQYF; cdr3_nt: TGTGCCAGCAGGGCCTCGAGCTACGAGCAGTACTTC
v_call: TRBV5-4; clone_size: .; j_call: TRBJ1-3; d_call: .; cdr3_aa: CASSLAAEGNTIYF; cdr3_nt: TGTGCCAGCAGCTTGGCGGCGGAGGGAAACACCATATATTTT
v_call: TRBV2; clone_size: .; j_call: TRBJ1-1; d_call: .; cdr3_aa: CASSEAAQSPTEAFF; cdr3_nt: TGTGCCAGCAGTGAAGCGGCACAGTCTCCCACTGAAGCTTTCTTT
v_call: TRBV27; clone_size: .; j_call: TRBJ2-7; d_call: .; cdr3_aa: CASSLRGRGYSYEQYF; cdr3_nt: TGTGCCAGCAGTTTAAGGGGCAGGGGATACTCCTACGAGCAGTACTTC
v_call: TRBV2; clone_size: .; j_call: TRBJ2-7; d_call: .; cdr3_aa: CASKPTGTYEQYF; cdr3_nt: TGTGCCAGCAAACCCACAGGGACCTACGAGCAGTACTTC
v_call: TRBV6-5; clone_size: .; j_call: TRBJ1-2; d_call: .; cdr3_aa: CASSYGFGYGYTF; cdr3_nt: TGTGCCAGCAGTTACGGGTTCGGCTATGGCTACACCTTC